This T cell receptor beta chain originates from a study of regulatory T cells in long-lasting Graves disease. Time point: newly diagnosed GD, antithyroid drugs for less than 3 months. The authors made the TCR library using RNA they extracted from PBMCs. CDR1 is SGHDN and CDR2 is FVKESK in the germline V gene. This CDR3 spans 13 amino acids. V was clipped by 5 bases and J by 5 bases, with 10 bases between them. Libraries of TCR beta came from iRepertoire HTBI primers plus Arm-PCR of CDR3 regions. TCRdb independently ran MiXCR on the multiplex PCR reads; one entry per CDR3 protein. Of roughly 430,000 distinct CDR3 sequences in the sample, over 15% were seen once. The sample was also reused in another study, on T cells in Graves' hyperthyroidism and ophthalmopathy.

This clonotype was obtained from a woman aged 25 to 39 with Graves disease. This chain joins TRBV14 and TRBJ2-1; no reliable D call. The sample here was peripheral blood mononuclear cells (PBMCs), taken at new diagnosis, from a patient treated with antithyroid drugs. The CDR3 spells CASSGLRHNEQFF. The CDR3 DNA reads TGTGCCAGCAGCGGCCTAAGACACAATGAGCAGTTCTTC.